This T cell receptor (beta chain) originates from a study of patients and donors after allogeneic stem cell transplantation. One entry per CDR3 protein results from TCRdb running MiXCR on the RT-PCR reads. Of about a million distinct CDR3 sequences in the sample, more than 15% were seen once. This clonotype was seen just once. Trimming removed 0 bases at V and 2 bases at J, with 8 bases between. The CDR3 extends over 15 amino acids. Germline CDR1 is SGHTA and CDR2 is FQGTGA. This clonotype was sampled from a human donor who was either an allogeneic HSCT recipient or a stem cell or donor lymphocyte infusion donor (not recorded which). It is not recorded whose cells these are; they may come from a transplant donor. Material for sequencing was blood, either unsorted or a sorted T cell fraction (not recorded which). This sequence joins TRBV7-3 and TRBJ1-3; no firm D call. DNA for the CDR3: TGTGCCAGCAGCTTAACCGGCGAAGCTGGAAACACCATATATTTT. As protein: CASSLTGEAGNTIYF.